This note documents a single T cell receptor (beta chain) sequence. Its antigen is as yet unknown. As for treatment: oral pan-JAK inhibitor, 5-10 mg twice daily. The record originates from a study of CD8+ T cells in alopecia areata. RNA, once extracted, was reverse transcribed into cDNA for use as the sequencing template. The repertoire was sequenced with immunoSEQ multiplex PCR; TCRdb's copy has only in-frame clones and lacks some. The table lists some 200,000 clones, 45% to 75% of them singletons. Findings of the study overall: Tofacitinib yielded significantly lower scalp clonality and fewer expanded CD8+ clones among the top 100.

The CDR3 has 15 residues. CDR1 SGHRS and CDR2 YFSETQ come from the germline V gene. V lost 0 bases to trimming and J lost 7 bases, with 16 bases between them. The source of this sequence is a human donor with alopecia areata. The sample consisted of CD4+ T cells sorted from blood, taken at week 4, from a patient treated with tofacitinib. The V gene is TRBV5-1, the J gene TRBJ1-1; D is perhaps TRBD1 (6 bases). CDR3 DNA: TGCGCCAGCAGCTTGGCCCTCGGGGAAGGGGGTGAAGCTTTCTTT. It specifies CASSLALGEGGEAFF. Based on the CDR3 plus reference TRBV5-1 and TRBJ1-1, the full variable domain is KAGVTQTPRYLIKTRGQQVTLSCSPISGHRSVSWYQQTPGQGLQFLFEYFSETQRNKGNFPGRFSGRQFSNSRSEMNVSTLELGDSALYLCASSLALGEGGEAFFGQGTRLTVV.